The rows below give T cell receptor beta chains drawn from one sample of a study of glioma-infiltrating T cells. TCRdb passed the multiplex PCR reads through MiXCR, listing each CDR3 protein once. The data hold 100,000 to 150,000 distinct CDR3 sequences, with less than 30% observed a single time. Source material: glioma tissue, nonneoplastic brain tissue, or PBMCs (not recorded which). The receptors here all came from a human donor with low-grade glioma or glioblastoma, undergoing nonglioma brain surgery, or in good health (not recorded which). CDR3s include the opening cysteine and the closing phenylalanine or tryptophan. The D gene is left open where the match is weak. Expanded clones are given a class, and other clones once, few, many or no size at all.

CDR3 DNA: TGTGCCACCTCGTCCCGAGAGACAGGATTAATTTACAATGAGCAGTTCTTC
CDR3 protein: CATSSRETGLIYNEQFF
D gene: -
J gene: TRBJ2-1
clone size: many
V gene: TRBV24-1

CDR3 DNA: TGCCCCAGCAGCTTCCGGGACAGGGACACAGATACGCAGTATTTT
CDR3 protein: CPSSFRDRDTDTQYF
D gene: TRBD1
J gene: TRBJ2-3
clone size: -
V gene: TRBV5-1

CDR3 DNA: TGTGCCAGCAGCTACGAGGGTGAGCAGTTCTTC
CDR3 protein: CASSYEGEQFF
D gene: -
J gene: TRBJ2-1
clone size: many
V gene: TRBV11-2

CDR3 DNA: TGTGCCAGCAGTGGGACAAGTCCTGGAAACACCATATATTTT
CDR3 protein: CASSGTSPGNTIYF
D gene: -
J gene: TRBJ1-3
clone size: many
V gene: TRBV6-1

CDR3 DNA: TGTGCCAGCAGCCCCGGGACAGGGATCCACGAGCAGTACTTC
CDR3 protein: CASSPGTGIHEQYF
D gene: TRBD1
J gene: TRBJ2-7
clone size: many
V gene: TRBV3-1

CDR3 DNA: TGTGCCAGTAGTATAGGGCCGCCACCCTACGAGCAGTACTTC
CDR3 protein: CASSIGPPPYEQYF
D gene: -
J gene: TRBJ2-7
clone size: few
V gene: TRBV19

CDR3 DNA: TGTGCCAGCTCACCTTTCCCGGGGGACTACAATGAGCAGTTCTTC
CDR3 protein: CASSPFPGDYNEQFF
D gene: -
J gene: TRBJ2-1
clone size: many
V gene: TRBV18

CDR3 DNA: TGTGCCAGCAGTCTTACTAGCGGGCAGTACTTC
CDR3 protein: CASSLTSGQYF
D gene: TRBD2
J gene: TRBJ2-7
clone size: -
V gene: TRBV12-3/TRBV12-4

CDR3 DNA: TGCAGTGCTAGAGACGAGTATTCGGAGGATGAGCAGTTCTTC
CDR3 protein: CSARDEYSEDEQFF
D gene: -
J gene: TRBJ2-1
clone size: many
V gene: TRBV20-1

CDR3 DNA: TGTGCCTGGAACCCGGGTACAGATACGCAGTATTTT
CDR3 protein: CAWNPGTDTQYF
D gene: -
J gene: TRBJ2-3
clone size: -
V gene: TRBV30